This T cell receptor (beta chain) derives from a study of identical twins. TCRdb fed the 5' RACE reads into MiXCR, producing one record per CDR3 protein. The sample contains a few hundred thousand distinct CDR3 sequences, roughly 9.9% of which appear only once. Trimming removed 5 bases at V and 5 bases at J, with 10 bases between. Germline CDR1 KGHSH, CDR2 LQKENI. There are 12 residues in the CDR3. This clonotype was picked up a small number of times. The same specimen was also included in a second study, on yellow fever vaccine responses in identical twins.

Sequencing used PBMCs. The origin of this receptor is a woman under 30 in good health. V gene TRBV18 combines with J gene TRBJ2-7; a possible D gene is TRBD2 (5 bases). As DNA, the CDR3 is TGTGCCAGCTCATGGGGAGCGGACGAGCAGTACTTC. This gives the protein CASSWGADEQYF. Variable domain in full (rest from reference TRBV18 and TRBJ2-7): NAGVMQNPRHLVRRRGQEARLRCSPMKGHSHVYWYRQLPEEGLKFMVYLQKENIIDESGMPKERFSAEFPKEGPSILRIQQVVRGDSAAYFCASSWGADEQYFGPGTRLTVT.